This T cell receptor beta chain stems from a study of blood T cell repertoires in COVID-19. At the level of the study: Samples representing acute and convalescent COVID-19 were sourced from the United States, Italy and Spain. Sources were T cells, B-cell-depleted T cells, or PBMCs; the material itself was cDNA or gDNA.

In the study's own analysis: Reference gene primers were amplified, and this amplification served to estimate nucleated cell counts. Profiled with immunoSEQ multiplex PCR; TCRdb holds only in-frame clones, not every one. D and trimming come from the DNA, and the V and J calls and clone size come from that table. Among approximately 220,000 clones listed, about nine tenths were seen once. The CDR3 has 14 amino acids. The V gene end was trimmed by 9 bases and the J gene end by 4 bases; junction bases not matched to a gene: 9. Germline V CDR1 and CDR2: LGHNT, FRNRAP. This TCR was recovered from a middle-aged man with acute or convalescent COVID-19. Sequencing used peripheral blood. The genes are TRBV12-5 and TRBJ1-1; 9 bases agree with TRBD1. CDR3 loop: CASADRGGLTEAFF. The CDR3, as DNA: TGTGCTAGCGCGGACAGGGGCGGGCTCACTGAAGCTTTCTTT.